What follows are 23 T cell receptor beta chains derived from one specimen sequenced in a study of blood T cell repertoires in COVID-19 (dated by TCRdb to the early 2020s). To prepare the library, the immunoSEQ multiplex PCR assay was applied. The immuneACCESS repertoire file appears here via TCRdb, limited to in-frame rearrangements. These files lack a portion of the clones; in checked studies, under half of the deficit traces to unresolved V genes, and the cause of the others is not known. Present in this sample are fewer than 250,000 clones, 85% to 95% of which were seen just once. The leading ten clones occupy roughly 0.79% of the sample. Specimen: peripheral blood. The receptor set was obtained from a young man with COVID-19, enrolled during active disease.

This chain joins TRBV2 and TRBJ1-2; 9 bases agree with TRBD1. V was clipped by 6 bases and J by 8 bases; unmatched bases: 13. Looked up from germline, CDR1 is SNHLY and CDR2 is FYNNEI. The CDR3 covers 15 residues. The CDR3 reads CASSLPRTGDDGYTF. CDR3 DNA sequence: TGTGCCAGCAGCCTCCCTCGGACAGGGGACGACGGCTACACCTTC.

V is TRBV6-6 and J is TRBJ1-6, with TRBD1 as a possible D gene (6 bases). CDR3 length equals 15 residues. V was pared by 5 bases and J by 10 bases, with 18 bases between. Germline V gene lookup returns CDR1 MNHNY and CDR2 SVGAGI (reference sequence). CDR3 sequence (DNA): TGTGCCAGCAGTACACAACAGGGAAGAGGGTCACCCCTCCACTTT. This encodes CASSTQQGRGSPLHF.

This chain joins TRBV27 and TRBJ1-1; D remains ambiguous. With 3 bases removed from V and 5 bases from J, the gap between germline ends came to 13 bases. The CDR3 has 14 amino acids. Germline V gene data show CDR1 as MNHEY and CDR2 as SMNVEV (reference sequence). In DNA form, the CDR3 reads TGTGCCAGCAGTTTGGTGGGCGCGGGAACTGAAGCTTTCTTT. The encoded protein is CASSLVGAGTEAFF.

This sequence joins TRBV7-9 and TRBJ2-5; 13 nucleotides agree with TRBD2. The CDR3 contains 14 residues. After removal of 7 bases from V and 5 bases from J, the junction contained 4 bases not matched to a gene. From germline, CDR1 is SEHNR and CDR2 FQNEAQ (reference sequence). The CDR3 region has the DNA TGTGCCAGCACCCCGACTAGCGGGGGGGAGACCCAGTACTTC. Its protein product is CASTPTSGGETQYF.

The chain has TRBV11-2 and TRBJ1-3; D ambiguous. CDR1 SGHAT and CDR2 FQNNGV come from the germline V gene. CDR3 length: 14 residues. Trimming took off 1 base at V and 4 bases at J, with 8 bases between the two ends. The CDR3 protein is CASSLAVSGNTIYF. The CDR3 DNA sequence: TGTGCCAGCAGCTTAGCTGTATCCGGAAACACCATATATTTT.

The V call is TRBV7-2, the J call TRBJ2-1; unclear D gene. Trimming removed 6 bases from V and 1 base from J, with 10 bases in between. The CDR3 consists of 14 residues. Germline V CDR1 and CDR2: SGHTA, FQGNSA. The CDR3 nucleotides are TGTGCCAGCAGAGTAGAGAGGTCCTACAATGAGCAGTTCTTC. The encoded protein is CASRVERSYNEQFF.

The J gene is TRBJ2-5, the V gene TRBV10-3, with D perhaps TRBD2 (5 bases). This CDR3 region has 15 residues. Germline assignment: CDR1 ENHRY and CDR2 SYGVKD. The germline V and J ends were trimmed by 2 bases and 1 base, with 11 bases remaining between them. The CDR3 loop reads CAISEGVATQETQYF. CDR3 DNA: TGTGCCATCAGTGAGGGGGTAGCGACCCAAGAGACCCAGTACTTC.

The CDR3 spells CASSLYRGNTEAFF. CDR3 DNA sequence: TGTGCCAGCAGTTTATACAGGGGGAACACTGAAGCTTTCTTT. The rearrangement joins TRBV27 to TRBJ1-1, with TRBD1 identical over 7 bases. CDR1 MNHEY and CDR2 SMNVEV come from the germline V gene (reference sequence). The CDR3 has 14 amino acids. V shed 1 base and J 1 base; nucleotides not matched to a gene: 0.

This sequence joins TRBV5-6 and TRBJ2-1; the match to TRBD2 covers 9 bases. The V gene end was trimmed by 2 bases and the J gene end by 0 bases; junction bases not matched to a gene: 9. CDR3 length equals 18 residues. The germline gives CDR1 SGHDT, CDR2 YYEEEE. The CDR3 DNA follows: TGTGCCAGCAGCTTCGGGGCTAGCGGGGCTAGCTCCTACAATGAGCAGTTCTTC. The encoded protein is CASSFGASGASSYNEQFF.

The chain uses TRBV5-1 and TRBJ1-1, with a tentative D call TRBD1 (6 bases). Per germline, CDR1 SGHRS and CDR2 YFSETQ. V was shortened by 7 bases and J by 4 bases, with 17 bases between the two germline ends. The CDR3 covers 14 residues. The CDR3 sequence is CASRSQGIVTEAFF. For the CDR3, the DNA is TGCGCCAGCCGATCACAGGGAATTGTCACTGAAGCTTTCTTT. The whole variable domain, remainder taken from reference TRBV5-1 and TRBJ1-1, is KAGVTQTPRYLIKTRGQQVTLSCSPISGHRSVSWYQQTPGQGLQFLFEYFSETQRNKGNFPGRFSGRQFSNSRSEMNVSTLELGDSALYLCASRSQGIVTEAFFGQGTRLTVV.

The chain combines TRBV18 with TRBJ1-5, with a weak D call TRBD1 (6 bases). Trimming removed 1 base from V and 6 bases from J, with 10 bases in between. The CDR3 is 14 amino acids. CDR1 and CDR2 (germline): KGHSH, LQKENI. CDR3 DNA: TGTGCCAGCTCACCACGGGAAGGGGGTCAGCCCCAGCATTTT. It yields the protein CASSPREGGQPQHF.

The CDR3 sequence is CASSSGTGINGYTF. The CDR3 bases are TGTGCCAGCAGTTCCGGGACAGGTATCAATGGCTACACCTTC. This chain uses TRBV28 with TRBJ1-2, with 8 positions matching TRBD1. Germline CDR1 reads MDHEN; CDR2 reads SYDVKM. Trimming took 4 bases from V and 6 from J; bases not matched to a gene: 7. CDR3 length: 14 residues.

A single count supports this clone. The genes are TRBV28 and TRBJ2-3; 7 bases match TRBD1. CDR3 size: 15 residues. Trimming cost V 8 bases and J 2 bases; bases outside gene matches: 10. From germline, CDR1 is MDHEN and CDR2 SYDVKM. The CDR3 reads CASGAWTGFTDTQYF. CDR3 coding DNA: TGTGCCAGCGGCGCGTGGACAGGATTCACAGATACGCAGTATTTT.

This clone was counted a few times. DNA for the CDR3: TGTGCCAGCAGCCCGGGCGGGGGGACATCGTACGAGCAGTACTTC. Amino acid sequence: CASSPGGGTSYEQYF. The rearrangement uses TRBV3-1 (or the pseudogene TRBV3-2) and TRBJ2-7, with 8 bases identical to TRBD2. Germline V gene sequence: CDR1 LGHDT, CDR2 YNNKEL (reference sequence). V shed 4 bases, J shed 4 bases, and the junction held 9 bases outside the gene matches. The CDR3 consists of 15 residues.

The rearrangement uses TRBV11-2 and TRBJ1-3; D not certain. CDR3 length: 15 residues. The V end was cut by 3 bases, the J end by 0 bases, with 9 bases between. Germline V CDR1 and CDR2: SGHAT, FQNNGV. The CDR3 reads CASSLQVYSGNTIYF. For the CDR3, the DNA is TGTGCCAGCAGCTTGCAGGTCTACTCTGGAAACACCATATATTTT.

V gene TRBV5-5 combines with J gene TRBJ1-2, with a possible D match to TRBD1 (5 bases). The CDR3 consists of 13 residues. The germline V gene has CDR1 SGHKS and CDR2 YYEKEE (reference sequence). The germline V and J ends were trimmed by 9 bases and 4 bases, with 16 bases remaining between them. The CDR3 region is CATNFGGSYGYTF. CDR3 in DNA: TGTGCCACAAATTTTGGGGGGAGCTATGGCTACACCTTC.

V gene TRBV27 combines with J gene TRBJ2-7; perhaps TRBD1 as D (6 bases). The CDR3 loop spans 15 amino acids. V was cut by 8 bases and J by 2 bases, with 19 bases left in between. Germline V lookup: CDR1 MNHEY, CDR2 SMNVEV (reference sequence). CDR3 sequence reads: CASHHTRTVTYEQYF. The CDR3 coding sequence is TGTGCCAGCCACCATACGCGGACAGTGACCTACGAGCAGTACTTC.

V is TRBV5-1 and J is TRBJ1-1, with D uncertain. V was shortened by 0 bases and J by 3 bases, with 9 bases between the two germline ends. CDR3 size: 14 residues. CDR1 SGHRS and CDR2 YFSETQ come from the germline V gene. This CDR3 reads CASSLARLDTEAFF. The CDR3 DNA reads as TGCGCCAGCAGCTTGGCCAGGTTGGACACTGAAGCTTTCTTT.

V is TRBV9 and J is TRBJ1-6, with TRBD1 matching over 8 bases. Germline loops: CDR1 SGDLS, CDR2 YYNGEE. V lost 4 bases, J lost 0 bases, and 6 bases stayed unmatched. The CDR3 sequence is 17 residues long. CDR3 sequence reads: CASSPRTGSSYNSPLHF. The CDR3, as DNA: TGTGCCAGCAGCCCCCGGACAGGGAGCTCCTATAATTCACCCCTCCACTTT.

The chain uses TRBV6-6 and TRBJ2-3, with D possibly matching TRBD2 (5 bases). With 5 bases removed from V and 4 bases from J, the gap between germline ends came to 16 bases. Germline V lookup: CDR1 MNHNY, CDR2 SVGAGI (reference sequence). The CDR3 runs 15 residues. The CDR3 here is CASSEYSGGSDTQYF. The CDR3 region has the DNA TGTGCCAGCAGTGAGTACAGCGGAGGATCAGATACGCAGTATTTT.

The chain carries TRBV5-6 and TRBJ1-5; D is unresolved. The CDR3 loop spans 16 amino acids. Trimming took 3 bases from V and 9 from J, leaving 22 bases between them. Germline V lookup: CDR1 SGHDT, CDR2 YYEEEE. The CDR3 nucleotides are TGTGCCAGCAGCTCAGGAAGGTTCTCATCCGGAGGGCCCCAGCATTTT. Translating gives CASSSGRFSSGGPQHF.

The chain combines TRBV7-2 with TRBJ1-4, with a weak D call TRBD1 (6 bases). CDR1 is SGHTA, CDR2 FQGNSA, per germline. V gave up 0 bases and J gave up 3 bases, with 11 bases separating them. The CDR3 contains 16 residues. CDR3 nucleotide sequence: TGTGCCAGCAGCTTAGCCACAGGGTTTTCTAATGAAAAACTGTTTTTT. Amino acid sequence: CASSLATGFSNEKLFF. The entire variable domain, with the rest obtained from reference TRBV7-2 and TRBJ1-4, is as follows: GAGVSQSPSNKVTEKGKDVELRCDPISGHTALYWYRQSLGQGLEFLIYFQGNSAPDKSGLPSDRFSAERTGGSVSTLTIQRTQQEDSAVYLCASSLATGFSNEKLFFGSGTQLSVL.

V gene TRBV2 combines with J gene TRBJ2-7; 11 bases align to TRBD2. The CDR3 covers 14 residues. Germline trimming cut 5 bases from V and 7 bases from J; bases unmatched to any gene: 7. Germline assignment: CDR1 SNHLY and CDR2 FYNNEI. CDR3 sequence (DNA): TGTGCCAGCAGTCCTCTAGCGGGGGGCAGGGAGCAGTACTTC. Amino acid sequence: CASSPLAGGREQYF.